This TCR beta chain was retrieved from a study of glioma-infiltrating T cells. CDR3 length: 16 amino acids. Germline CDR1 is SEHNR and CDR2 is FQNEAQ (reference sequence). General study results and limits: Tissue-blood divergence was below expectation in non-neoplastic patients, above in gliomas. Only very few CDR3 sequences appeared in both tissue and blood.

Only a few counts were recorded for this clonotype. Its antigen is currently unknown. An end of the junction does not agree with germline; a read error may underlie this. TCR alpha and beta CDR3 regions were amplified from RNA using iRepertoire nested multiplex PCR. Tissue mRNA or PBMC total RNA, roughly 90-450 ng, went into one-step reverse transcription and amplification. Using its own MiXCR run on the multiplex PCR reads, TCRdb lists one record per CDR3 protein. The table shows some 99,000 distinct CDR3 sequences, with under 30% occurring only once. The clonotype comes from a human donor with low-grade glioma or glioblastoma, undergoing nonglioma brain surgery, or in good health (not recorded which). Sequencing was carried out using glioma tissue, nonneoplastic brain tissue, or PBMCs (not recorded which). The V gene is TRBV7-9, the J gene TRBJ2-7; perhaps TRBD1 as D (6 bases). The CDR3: CASSLGGAMRGFEQHF. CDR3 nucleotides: TGTGCCAGCAGCTTAGGAGGGGCTATGAGGGGGTTCGAGCAGCACTTC.